The 14 T cell receptor beta chains below come from one sample, sequenced in a study of post-analysis software for immune sequencing data. Study-level points and caveats: Among roughly 5 TRBV segments more frequent in patients than controls were TRBV5-6, TRBV5-1 and TRBV20-1.

Their antigens are not known. Unique molecular identifiers featured in each of the TCR beta cDNA libraries. TCRdb ran MiXCR on the PCR reads and lists one entry per CDR3 protein. This table holds 350,000 to 450,000 distinct CDR3 sequences, 35% to 45% found once. The sequenced sample consisted of blood. These receptors were taken from a girl between 2 and 10 years old with multiple sclerosis.

In DNA, the CDR3 is TGTGCCAGCAGCTCCCGGACGGATATCTCCTACGAGCAGTACTTC. It translates to CASSSRTDISYEQYF. The rearrangement uses TRBV7-9 and TRBJ2-7; D remains unclear. This CDR3 comprises 15 residues. Germline CDR1 SEHNR, CDR2 FQNEAQ (reference sequence). Trimming removed 4 bases at V and 0 bases at J, with 13 bases between.

This clonotype was detected only a few times. This sequence joins TRBV4-1 and TRBJ1-1; D perhaps matches TRBD1 (5 bases). Trimming left V 4 bases short and J 1 base short, with 13 bases between. Germline CDR1 is MGHRA and CDR2 is YSYEKL. The CDR3 has 15 residues. Here the CDR3 DNA reads TGCGCCAGCAGCCCCCAGCAAGGGACGAACACTGAAGCTTTCTTT. Amino acid sequence: CASSPQQGTNTEAFF.

The chain has TRBV20-1 and TRBJ2-1, with TRBD1 matching 12 bases. The CDR3 loop spans 17 amino acids. The junction had 6 bases not matched to a gene; V was cut back by 3 bases and J by 0 bases. Germline V gene sequence: CDR1 DFQATT, CDR2 SNEGSKA (reference sequence). The CDR3 DNA reads as TGCAGTGCTAGTGGGGACAGGGGGCCTGGCTCCTACAATGAGCAGTTCTTC. Its translation is CSASGDRGPGSYNEQFF.

This chain connects TRBV28 to TRBJ2-7; 7 bases align to TRBD1. Trimming cost V 3 bases and J 3 bases; bases outside gene matches: 8. Germline assignment: CDR1 MDHEN and CDR2 SYDVKM. CDR3 size: 15 residues. The CDR3, as DNA: TGTGCCAGCAGTTTGTTTAGGGACAGCTTCTACGAGCAGTACTTC. Amino acids: CASSLFRDSFYEQYF.

Details on this clonotype: An end of the junction does not agree with germline; a read error may underlie this. CDR3 amino acids: CRARTAKNIQYF. Here the CDR3 DNA reads TGCAGGGCTAGGACAGCCAAAAACATTCAGTACTTC. J is TRBJ2-4 and V is TRBV20-1; D is uncertain. The CDR3 is made up of 12 amino acids. Germline V CDR1 and CDR2: DFQATT, SNEGSKA (reference sequence).

The CDR3 coding sequence is TGTGCCAGCAGTTTAGGGGGAGCGGGAGGTTACAATGAGCAGTTCTTC. It codes for CASSLGGAGGYNEQFF. The chain couples TRBV12-3 or TRBV12-4 to TRBJ2-1; 9 positions match TRBD2. V trimming: 1 base; J trimming: 4 bases; junction bases outside the gene matches: 5. The CDR3 is 16 residues long.

V is TRBV29-1 and J is TRBJ2-2; no firm D call. The CDR3 length is 12 residues. The ends were cut back, 4 bases at V and 4 bases at J, with 7 bases in the middle. Germline CDR1 is SQVTM and CDR2 is ANQGSEA. CDR3 sequence reads: CSVARFTGELFF. CDR3 bases: TGCAGCGTTGCTAGGTTCACCGGGGAGCTGTTTTTT.

The genes are TRBV15 and TRBJ2-7; a possible D gene is TRBD1 (5 bases). The CDR3 sequence is 17 residues long. From germline, CDR1 is LNHNV and CDR2 YYDKDF (reference sequence). V lost 1 base and J 3 bases, leaving 19 bases between the germline ends. CDR3 DNA: TGTGCCACCAGCAGAGTTCCCGCGGACAAGGGAAACTACGAGCAGTACTTC. It encodes CATSRVPADKGNYEQYF.

V is TRBV29-1 and J is TRBJ2-5; 8 nucleotides line up with TRBD2. The last part of the DNA fits TRBJ2-7 better; the J call may be wrong. The CDR3 extends over 12 amino acids. In germline, CDR1 is SQVTM, CDR2 ANQGSEA. CDR3 in DNA: TGCAGCGTTGGGACTAGCACCTACGAGCAGTACTTC. Protein sequence: CSVGTSTYEQYF.

With respect to this clonotype: No conserved phenylalanine or tryptophan is present at the end of the CDR3, so a read error is the likely explanation. The chain combines TRBV7-8 with TRBJ2-5; the match to TRBD2 covers 14 bases. The germline V gene has CDR1 SGHVS and CDR2 FQNEAQ. The trim removed 5 bases at V and 5 bases at J, leaving 7 bases unmatched. This CDR3 comprises 16 residues. The CDR3, as DNA: TGTGCCAGCAGCCCAGGGACTAGCGGGAGTTCGGAGACCCAGTACTGC. Encoded protein: CASSPGTSGSSETQYC.

This sequence joins TRBV29-1 and TRBJ1-1, with 8 bases identical to TRBD1. V dropped 4 bases and J dropped 0; count of bases not matched to a gene: 4. Germline V gives CDR1 SQVTM, CDR2 ANQGSEA. This CDR3 is built from 14 residues. CDR3 DNA: TGCAGCGTTGGACAGGGGAGAATGAACACTGAAGCTTTCTTT. Translation: CSVGQGRMNTEAFF.

Worth noting for this clonotype: Sequence at one end of the junction differs from germline and may be a read error. The chain has TRBV7-2 and TRBJ2-7; D is unresolved. CDR1 and CDR2 (germline): SGHTA, FQGNSA. There are 14 residues in the CDR3. The CDR3 here is CASSTQTGRYERYF. DNA for the CDR3: TGTGCCAGCAGTACCCAGACGGGTAGGTACGAGCGGTACTTC.

The rearrangement links TRBV27 to TRBJ2-5; possible D gene TRBD2, 6 bases. CDR3 size: 15 residues. V shed 7 bases and J shed 11 bases, with 26 bases lying between them. Germline lookup yields CDR1 MNHEY and CDR2 SMNVEV (reference sequence). CDR3 residues: CASTPGPQLRREQYF. The CDR3 coding sequence is TGTGCCAGCACACCGGGACCTCAACTGAGGAGGGAGCAGTACTTC.

The rearrangement joins TRBV5-1 to TRBJ2-5; D is unresolved. The CDR3 length is 13 residues. V shed 4 bases and J shed 5 bases, with 12 bases lying between them. The germline gives CDR1 SGHRS, CDR2 YFSETQ. The CDR3: CASSRNEEETQYF. CDR3 nucleotides: TGCGCCAGCAGCCGGAACGAGGAGGAGACCCAGTACTTC. Drawing the rest from reference TRBV5-1 and TRBJ2-5, the complete variable domain is KAGVTQTPRYLIKTRGQQVTLSCSPISGHRSVSWYQQTPGQGLQFLFEYFSETQRNKGNFPGRFSGRQFSNSRSEMNVSTLELGDSALYLCASSRNEEETQYFGPGTRLLVL.